This T cell receptor (beta chain) was captured in a study of T cells in Graves' hyperthyroidism and ophthalmopathy. TCR beta CDR3 regions were amplified from RNA. When the TCR CDR3 underwent first-round RT-PCR, the HTBI primer set was used. TCRdb reprocessed the multiplex PCR reads via MiXCR and lists one record per CDR3 protein. The table includes 450,000 to 650,000 distinct CDR3 sequences, about 20% detected once. As concerns this clonotype: As yet, its antigen is unknown.

It was uncontrolled infection, other autoimmune disease, pregnancy or lactation that excluded patients. The diagnoses drew upon clinical symptoms, serum thyroxine and TRAb, thyroid ultrasound and orbital computed tomography. Points from the study as a whole: Classification by a 13 V-J model distinguished ophthalmopathy from stable hyperthyroidism.

V lost 4 bases to trimming and J lost 3 bases, with 14 bases between them. CDR3 size: 14 residues. Per germline, CDR1 SGHRS and CDR2 YFSETQ. The specimen was blood. This chain uses TRBV5-1 with TRBJ2-7; D remains unclear. This receptor was identified in a man younger than 35 with Graves' hyperthyroidism. The CDR3, as DNA: TGCGCCAGCAGCCCAACCCCAACAGACTACGAGCAGTACTTC. It specifies CASSPTPTDYEQYF.